This record covers a single T cell receptor beta chain. PCR used 60 Vbeta primers and 13 Jbeta primers. The protocol was immunoSEQ multiplex PCR, while the TCRdb copy is restricted to in-frame clones and leaves out a portion. The sample holds around 97,000 clones; roughly 9.4% are singletons and the top ten take about 4.7%. V shed 3 bases and J shed 3 bases, with 18 bases lying between them. Germline CDR1 SGHRS, CDR2 YFSETQ. The CDR3 totals 16 residues. This entry belongs to a study of cytomegalovirus exposure and HLA in healthy donors. This receptor was taken from a man aged 45-60 years in good health and CMV-seropositive. The source material was PBMCs. The chain combines TRBV5-1 with TRBJ1-2; D may be TRBD1 (6 bases). The DNA of the CDR3 is TGCGCCAGCAGCTCCGGCGATGCGGGGGGCGACTATGGCTACACCTTC. This codes for CASSSGDAGGDYGYTF.